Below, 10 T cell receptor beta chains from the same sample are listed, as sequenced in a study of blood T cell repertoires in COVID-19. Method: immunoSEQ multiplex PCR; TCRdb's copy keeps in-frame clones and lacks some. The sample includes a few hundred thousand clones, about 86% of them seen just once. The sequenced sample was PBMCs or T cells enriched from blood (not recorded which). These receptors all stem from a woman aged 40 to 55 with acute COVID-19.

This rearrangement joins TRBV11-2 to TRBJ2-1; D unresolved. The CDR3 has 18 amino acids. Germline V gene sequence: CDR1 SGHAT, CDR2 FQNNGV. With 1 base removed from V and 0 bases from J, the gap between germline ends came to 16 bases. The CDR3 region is CASSLGPTATGSYNEQFF. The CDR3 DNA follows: TGTGCCAGCAGCTTAGGGCCCACGGCGACGGGCTCCTACAATGAGCAGTTCTTC. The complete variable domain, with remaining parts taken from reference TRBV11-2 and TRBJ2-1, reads EAGVAQSPRYKIIEKRQSVAFWCNPISGHATLYWYQQILGQGPKLLIQFQNNGVVDDSQLPKDRFSAERLKGVDSTLKIQPAKLEDSAVYLCASSLGPTATGSYNEQFFGPGTRLTVL.

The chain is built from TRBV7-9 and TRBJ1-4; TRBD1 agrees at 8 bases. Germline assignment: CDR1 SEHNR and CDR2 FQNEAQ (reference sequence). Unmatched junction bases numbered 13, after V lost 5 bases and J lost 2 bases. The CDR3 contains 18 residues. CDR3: CASSPRPGQEGTNEKLFF. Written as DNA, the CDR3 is TGTGCCAGCAGCCCCCGCCCGGGACAGGAGGGCACTAATGAAAAACTGTTTTTT.

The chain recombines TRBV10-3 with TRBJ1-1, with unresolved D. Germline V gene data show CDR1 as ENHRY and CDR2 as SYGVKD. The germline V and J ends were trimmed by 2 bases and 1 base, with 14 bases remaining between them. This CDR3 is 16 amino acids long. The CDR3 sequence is CAISEIPGLRNTEAFF. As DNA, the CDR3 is TGTGCCATCAGTGAGATTCCAGGACTAAGGAACACTGAAGCTTTCTTT.

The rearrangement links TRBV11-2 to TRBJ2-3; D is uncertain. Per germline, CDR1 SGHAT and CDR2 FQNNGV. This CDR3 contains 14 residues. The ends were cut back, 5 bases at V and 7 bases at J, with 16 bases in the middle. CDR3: CASSPSGPVNTQYF. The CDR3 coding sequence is TGTGCCAGCAGCCCGAGTGGGCCGGTGAATACGCAGTATTTT. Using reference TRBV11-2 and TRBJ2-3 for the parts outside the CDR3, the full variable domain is EAGVAQSPRYKIIEKRQSVAFWCNPISGHATLYWYQQILGQGPKLLIQFQNNGVVDDSQLPKDRFSAERLKGVDSTLKIQPAKLEDSAVYLCASSPSGPVNTQYFGPGTRLTVL.

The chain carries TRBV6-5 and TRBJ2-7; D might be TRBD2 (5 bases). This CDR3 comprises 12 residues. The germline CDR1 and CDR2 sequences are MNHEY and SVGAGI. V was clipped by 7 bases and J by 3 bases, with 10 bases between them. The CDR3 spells CASKEEYYEQYF. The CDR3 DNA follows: TGTGCCAGCAAGGAGGAGTACTACGAGCAGTACTTC.

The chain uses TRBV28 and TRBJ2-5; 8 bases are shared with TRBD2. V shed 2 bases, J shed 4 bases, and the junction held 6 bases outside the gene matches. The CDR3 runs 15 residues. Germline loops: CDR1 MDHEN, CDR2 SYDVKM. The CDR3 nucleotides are TGTGCCAGCAGTTTAAAAGGAGCGGGAGTAGAGACCCAGTACTTC. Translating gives CASSLKGAGVETQYF.

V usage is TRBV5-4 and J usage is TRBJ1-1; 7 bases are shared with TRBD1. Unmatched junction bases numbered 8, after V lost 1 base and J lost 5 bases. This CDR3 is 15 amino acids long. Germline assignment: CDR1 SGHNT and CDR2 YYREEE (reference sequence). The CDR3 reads CASSLIDRVGTEAFF. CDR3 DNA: TGTGCCAGCAGCTTGATCGACAGGGTTGGGACTGAAGCTTTCTTT. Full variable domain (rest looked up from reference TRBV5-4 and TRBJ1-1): ETGVTQSPTHLIKTRGQQVTLRCSSQSGHNTVSWYQQALGQGPQFIFQYYREEENGRGNFPPRFSGLQFPNYSSELNVNALELDDSALYLCASSLIDRVGTEAFFGQGTRLTVV.

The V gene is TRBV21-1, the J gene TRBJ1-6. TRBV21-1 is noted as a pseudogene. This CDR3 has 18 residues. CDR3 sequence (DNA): TGTGCCAGCAGCAAAGACGATTCGCGGTACTCCTATAATTCACCCCTCCACTTT. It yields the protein CASSKDDSRYSYNSPLHF.

CDR3 bases: TGTGCCAGCAGCCAAGTTCCCGAGGAAGATACGCAGTATTTT. Residues: CASSQVPEEDTQYF. The gene calls are TRBV4-2 and TRBJ2-3; no definite D call. The CDR3 extends over 14 amino acids. CDR1 and CDR2 from the germline V gene are LGHNA and YNFKEQ. Trimming pared 1 base from V and 5 bases from J, leaving 10 bases between.

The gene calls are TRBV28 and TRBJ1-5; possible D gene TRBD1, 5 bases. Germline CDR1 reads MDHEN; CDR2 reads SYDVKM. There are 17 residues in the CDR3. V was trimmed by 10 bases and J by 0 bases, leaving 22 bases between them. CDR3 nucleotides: TGTGCCACGTTCACGTCAGGGATGAAAAATAGCAATCAGCCCCAGCATTTT. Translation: CATFTSGMKNSNQPQHF. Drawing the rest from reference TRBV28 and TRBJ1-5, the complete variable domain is DVKVTQSSRYLVKRTGEKVFLECVQDMDHENMFWYRQDPGLGLRLIYFSYDVKMKEKGDIPEGYSVSREKKERFSLILESASTNQTSMYLCATFTSGMKNSNQPQHFGDGTRLSIL.